This T cell receptor beta chain was sequenced during a study of CD8+CD57+ T cells in acquired aplastic anemia. Overall study context: Roughly 3.2 ug was the average amount of DNA from sorted CD4+ and CD8+ cells.

Template material for TCR beta VDJ and CDR3 profiling consisted of genomic DNA. Via MiXCR, TCRdb re-called the reads, giving one row per CDR3 protein. This table has some 92,000 distinct CDR3 sequences, roughly two thirds appearing once. Trimming removed 3 bases from V and 3 bases from J, with 15 bases in between. CDR3 length equals 16 residues. Patients picked for sequencing had shown CD8+CD57+ cell expansion detected by flow cytometry. This clonotype was obtained from a human donor with aplastic anemia. The V and J genes are TRBV12-3 or TRBV12-4 and TRBJ1-5, with D possibly being TRBD1 (5 bases). Sequencing was performed on sorted CD4+, CD8+, or CD8+CD57+ T cells (not recorded which) from PBMCs. The CDR3 DNA follows: TGTGCCAGCAGTTTGGCGGCAGGGATTCTCAATCAGCCCCAGCATTTT. Translating gives CASSLAAGILNQPQHF.